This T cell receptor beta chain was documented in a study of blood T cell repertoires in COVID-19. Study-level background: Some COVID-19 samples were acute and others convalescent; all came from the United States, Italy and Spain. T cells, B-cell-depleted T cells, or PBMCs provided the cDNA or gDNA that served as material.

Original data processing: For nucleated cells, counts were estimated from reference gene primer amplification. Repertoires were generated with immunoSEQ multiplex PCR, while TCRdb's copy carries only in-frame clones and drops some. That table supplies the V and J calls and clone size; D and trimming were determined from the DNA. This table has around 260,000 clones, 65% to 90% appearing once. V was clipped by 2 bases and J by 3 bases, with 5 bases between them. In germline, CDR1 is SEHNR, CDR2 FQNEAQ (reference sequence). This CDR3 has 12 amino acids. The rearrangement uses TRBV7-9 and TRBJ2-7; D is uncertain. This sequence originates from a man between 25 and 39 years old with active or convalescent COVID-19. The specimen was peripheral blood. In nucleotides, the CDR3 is TGTGCCAGCAGCTTAATCCGCTACGAGCAGTACTTC. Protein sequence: CASSLIRYEQYF.